This is a list of T cell receptor beta chains from one sample in a study of T cell clones after liver transplantation. Sequenced by immunoSEQ multiplex PCR; TCRdb stores in-frame clones only, minus some. This repertoire shows around 110,000 clones, 75% to 95% found once; its top ten account for approximately 0.78%. Material: CD4+ T cells from blood, obtained 12 months after liver transplant. These TCRs come from a human patient who received a liver transplant. The graft donor may account for some of the T cells. The CDR3 runs from the conserved cysteine through the conserved F or W. D genes are given only for firm matches. Size values are once, few and many counts, or a class for expanded clones, and some rows have none.

J: TRBJ1-1; V: TRBV5-1; D: TRBD1; size: .; CDR3: CASSTGTEGTEAFF; DNA: TGCGCCAGCAGTACCGGGACAGAAGGCACTGAAGCTTTCTTT
J: TRBJ2-3; V: TRBV30; D: TRBD2; size: .; CDR3: CAWSLGILAGGPDTQYF; DNA: TGTGCCTGGAGTTTGGGCATCCTAGCGGGAGGGCCGGATACGCAGTATTTT
J: TRBJ2-1; V: TRBV11-3; D: .; size: .; CDR3: CASRNTNEQFF; DNA: TGTGCCAGCAGAAACACCAATGAGCAGTTCTTC
J: TRBJ2-7; V: TRBV27; D: TRBD2; size: once; CDR3: CASRPGLAVHEQYF; DNA: TGTGCCAGCAGGCCGGGACTAGCTGTCCACGAGCAGTACTTC
J: TRBJ2-5; V: TRBV6-5; D: .; size: .; CDR3: CASSRIGGSSGTQYF; DNA: TGTGCCAGCAGTCGAATTGGTGGCAGCTCGGGGACCCAGTACTTC
J: TRBJ2-3; V: TRBV5-6; D: TRBD2; size: .; CDR3: CASRLAGLTDTQYF; DNA: TGTGCCAGTCGACTAGCGGGCCTCACAGATACGCAGTATTTT
J: TRBJ2-2; V: TRBV28; D: TRBD2; size: .; CDR3: CASSSSSGKANTGELFF; DNA: TGTGCCAGCAGTTCCTCTAGCGGGAAAGCGAACACCGGGGAGCTGTTTTTT
J: TRBJ2-5; V: TRBV5-6; D: .; size: .; CDR3: CASSLGTGIQETQYF; DNA: TGTGCCAGCAGCTTGGGGACGGGAATCCAAGAGACCCAGTACTTC
J: TRBJ2-3; V: TRBV7-9; D: .; size: .; CDR3: CASSSGDFTSTDTQYF; DNA: TGTGCCAGCAGCTCCGGGGACTTTACTAGCACAGATACGCAGTATTTT
J: TRBJ1-1; V: TRBV9; D: .; size: .; CDR3: CASSVSGYTEAFF; DNA: TGTGCCAGCAGCGTTTCTGGGTACACTGAAGCTTTCTTT
J: TRBJ2-6; V: TRBV2; D: TRBD1; size: .; CDR3: CASSATGVGANVLTF; DNA: TGTGCCAGCAGCGCAACAGGGGTTGGGGCCAACGTCCTGACTTTC
J: TRBJ2-7; V: TRBV28; D: TRBD2; size: .; CDR3: CASHSGRAIEQYF; DNA: TGTGCCAGCCACAGCGGGAGGGCCATAGAGCAGTACTTC
J: TRBJ2-5; V: TRBV5-1; D: .; size: .; CDR3: CASSLFTHPRETQYF; DNA: TGCGCCAGCAGCTTGTTTACCCACCCACGAGAGACCCAGTACTTC
J: TRBJ1-4; V: TRBV6-6; D: TRBD1; size: once; CDR3: CASSYSPGGFEKLFF; DNA: TGTGCCAGCAGTTACTCTCCAGGGGGGTTTGAAAAACTGTTTTTT
J: TRBJ2-2; V: TRBV5-4; D: .; size: .; CDR3: CASSLEPQEAGELFF; DNA: TGTGCCAGCAGCTTGGAACCCCAGGAGGCGGGGGAGCTGTTTTTT
J: TRBJ2-7; V: TRBV27; D: .; size: .; CDR3: CASSFPAGLSYEQYF; DNA: TGTGCCAGCAGTTTCCCGGCAGGTCTCTCCTACGAGCAGTACTTC
J: TRBJ2-7; V: TRBV11-3; D: .; size: .; CDR3: CASSLSPPLQYF; DNA: TGTGCCAGCAGCTTGTCCCCCCCGCTGCAGTACTTC
J: TRBJ1-3; V: TRBV6-1; D: .; size: .; CDR3: CASRSDGSGNTIYF; DNA: TGTGCCAGCAGGTCAGACGGCTCTGGAAACACCATATATTTT
J: TRBJ1-5; V: TRBV18; D: .; size: .; CDR3: CASSPTLGQPQHF; DNA: TGTGCCAGCTCCCCGACCCTGGGGCAGCCCCAGCATTTT
J: TRBJ2-1; V: TRBV21-1; D: .; size: once; CDR3: CASCLAGGIDEQFF; DNA: TGTGCCAGCTGTCTAGCGGGAGGAATTGATGAGCAGTTCTTC
J: TRBJ1-2; V: TRBV28; D: .; size: .; CDR3: CASTAPQGVVGYTF; DNA: TGTGCCAGCACCGCCCCACAGGGAGTGGTTGGCTACACCTTC
J: TRBJ2-7; V: TRBV19; D: TRBD1; size: .; CDR3: CASSIRTGPYEQYF; DNA: TGTGCCAGTAGTATAAGGACAGGACCCTACGAGCAGTACTTC
J: TRBJ1-1; V: TRBV15; D: .; size: .; CDR3: CATSRVRGSTEAFF; DNA: TGTGCCACCAGCAGAGTTAGGGGGAGCACTGAAGCTTTCTTT
J: TRBJ2-1; V: TRBV9; D: .; size: .; CDR3: CASSVSPSYNEQFF; DNA: TGTGCCAGCAGCGTATCCCCCTCCTACAATGAGCAGTTCTTC
J: TRBJ1-1; V: TRBV28; D: .; size: .; CDR3: CASSSLSGRRTEAFF; DNA: TGTGCCAGCAGTTCGCTATCAGGGCGACGGACTGAAGCTTTCTTT
J: TRBJ1-5; V: TRBV2; D: .; size: .; CDR3: CASRPPGTSVGQPQHF; DNA: TGTGCCAGCAGACCTCCTGGGACATCCGTCGGTCAGCCCCAGCATTTT
J: TRBJ1-1; V: TRBV11-2; D: TRBD1; size: .; CDR3: CASSLAVPGGRTEAFF; DNA: TGTGCCAGCAGCTTAGCAGTTCCAGGGGGTAGGACTGAAGCTTTCTTT
J: TRBJ2-7; V: TRBV11-2; D: TRBD1; size: .; CDR3: CASSRPGQGFTYEQYF; DNA: TGTGCCAGCAGCCGCCCGGGACAGGGTTTCACCTACGAGCAGTACTTC
J: TRBJ2-1; V: TRBV13; D: .; size: .; CDR3: CASNRALLHNEQFF; DNA: TGTGCCAGCAACAGGGCCCTCCTTCACAATGAGCAGTTCTTC
J: TRBJ2-3; V: TRBV9; D: .; size: .; CDR3: CASSVGMGRDTQYF; DNA: TGTGCCAGCAGCGTAGGGATGGGTCGGGATACGCAGTATTTT
J: TRBJ2-1; V: TRBV25-1; D: .; size: few; CDR3: CASTQAGAGEQFF; DNA: TGTGCCAGCACTCAGGCAGGGGCGGGTGAGCAGTTCTTC
J: TRBJ1-5; V: TRBV28; D: TRBD1; size: .; CDR3: CASSYRGEGNQPQHF; DNA: TGTGCCAGCAGTTACAGGGGTGAAGGCAATCAGCCCCAGCATTTT
J: TRBJ2-3; V: TRBV5-4; D: TRBD1; size: .; CDR3: CASSKDRATDTQYF; DNA: TGTGCCAGCAGCAAAGACAGGGCCACAGATACGCAGTATTTT
J: TRBJ2-3; V: TRBV5-3; D: TRBD2; size: once; CDR3: CARSKRVLAGGGATDTQYF; DNA: TGTGCCAGAAGCAAACGGGTACTAGCGGGAGGTGGGGCCACAGATACGCAGTATTTT
J: TRBJ2-2; V: TRBV27; D: TRBD1; size: .; CDR3: CASSGTGTGRVFF; DNA: TGTGCCAGCAGTGGAACCGGGACAGGGAGGGTGTTTTTT
J: TRBJ2-3; V: TRBV5-1; D: TRBD1; size: .; CDR3: CASARDRGTDTQYF; DNA: TGCGCCAGCGCTAGGGACAGGGGGACAGATACGCAGTATTTT
J: TRBJ1-2; V: TRBV29-1; D: .; size: .; CDR3: CSVGAGLYLSDTF; DNA: TGCAGCGTTGGGGCGGGACTGTACTTGTCTGACACCTTC
J: TRBJ1-2; V: TRBV9; D: .; size: .; CDR3: CASSPQGNYGYTF; DNA: TGTGCCAGCAGCCCACAGGGTAACTATGGCTACACCTTC
J: TRBJ2-3; V: TRBV18; D: TRBD2; size: .; CDR3: CASSPPSGSTDTQYF; DNA: TGTGCCAGCTCACCACCTAGCGGGAGCACAGATACGCAGTATTTT
J: TRBJ2-5; V: TRBV30; D: TRBD2; size: .; CDR3: CAWSALWAGEETQYF; DNA: TGTGCCTGGAGCGCCTTATGGGCGGGAGAGGAGACCCAGTACTTC
J: TRBJ1-1; V: TRBV2; D: .; size: .; CDR3: CASSWEPGAEAFF; DNA: TGTGCCAGCAGTTGGGAACCAGGGGCTGAAGCTTTCTTT
J: TRBJ2-5; V: TRBV28; D: .; size: .; CDR3: CASSLLAETQYF; DNA: TGTGCCAGCAGTTTATTGGCAGAGACCCAGTACTTC
J: TRBJ2-5; V: TRBV18; D: TRBD2; size: .; CDR3: CASSFSGRGETQYF; DNA: TGTGCCAGCTCATTTAGCGGGAGAGGTGAGACCCAGTACTTC
J: TRBJ2-7; V: TRBV10-3; D: TRBD2; size: .; CDR3: CAISESGLAGDYEQYF; DNA: TGTGCCATCAGTGAGTCGGGACTAGCGGGGGATTACGAGCAGTACTTC
J: TRBJ2-7; V: TRBV5-6; D: TRBD2; size: .; CDR3: CASSLGTSGSIYEQYF; DNA: TGTGCCAGCAGCTTAGGGACTAGCGGGAGTATCTACGAGCAGTACTTC
J: TRBJ1-3; V: TRBV28; D: .; size: .; CDR3: CASSLSGRSGNTIYF; DNA: TGTGCCAGCAGTTTATCGGGCCGGTCCGGAAACACCATATATTTT
J: TRBJ1-2; V: TRBV30; D: .; size: .; CDR3: CAWSPQLNYGYTF; DNA: TGTGCCTGGAGCCCACAGTTAAACTATGGCTACACCTTC
J: TRBJ1-4; V: TRBV7-2; D: .; size: .; CDR3: CASGGAGIEKLFF; DNA: TGTGCCAGCGGAGGGGCAGGGATTGAAAAACTGTTTTTT
J: TRBJ2-3; V: TRBV5-1; D: .; size: few; CDR3: CASSLDGMAGTDTQYF; DNA: TGCGCCAGCAGCTTGGACGGCATGGCTGGCACAGATACGCAGTATTTT
J: TRBJ2-2; V: TRBV11-3; D: .; size: .; CDR3: CASSRAQGTGELFF; DNA: TGTGCCAGCAGCCGTGCGCAGGGAACCGGGGAGCTGTTTTTT
J: TRBJ2-1; V: TRBV5-4; D: TRBD2; size: .; CDR3: CASQTSGGHNEQFF; DNA: TGTGCCAGCCAAACTAGCGGGGGACACAATGAGCAGTTCTTC
J: TRBJ1-1; V: TRBV7-2; D: TRBD1; size: .; CDR3: CASSFTGGLNTEAFF; DNA: TGTGCCAGCAGCTTTACAGGGGGACTGAACACTGAAGCTTTCTTT